A single sample gave rise to the 32 T cell receptor beta chains below, sequenced in a study of Graves' ophthalmopathy and Graves' hyperthyroidism. RNA transcripts provided the template for amplifying TCR beta CDR3 regions. An opening RT-PCR round employed HTBI primers and preceded a second-round multiplex PCR. Each CDR3 protein is one row after TCRdb ran MiXCR on the multiplex PCR reads. The table records more than 300,000 distinct CDR3 sequences, 17% of them present only once. What was sequenced was peripheral blood. These receptors all stem from an adult woman with stable Graves' hyperthyroidism.

A few counts support this clonotype. CDR3 loop: CAWSLLAGRYNEQFF. The CDR3 coding sequence is TGTGCCTGGAGCCTACTAGCGGGGAGATACAATGAGCAGTTCTTC. J is TRBJ2-1 and V is TRBV30; 10 positions agree with TRBD2. The CDR3 runs to 15 residues. V lost 3 bases, J lost 4 bases, and 6 bases stayed unmatched. The V gene's germline CDR1 is GTSNPN and CDR2 SVGIG (reference sequence).

The chain combines TRBV12-3 or TRBV12-4 with TRBJ2-5; the match to TRBD2 covers 14 bases. Trimming removed 3 bases from V and 6 bases from J; junction bases left unmatched: 6. The CDR3 runs to 16 residues. The CDR3 bases are TGTGCCAGCAGTTTGGGCGGGACTAGCGGGGGAAAGACCCAGTACTTC. Its protein is CASSLGGTSGGKTQYF.

The chain is built from TRBV5-1 and TRBJ2-7; 13 nucleotides agree with TRBD2. Germline assignment: CDR1 SGHRS and CDR2 YFSETQ. This CDR3 has 18 amino acids. Trimming cost V 5 bases and J 3 bases; bases outside gene matches: 14. CDR3 nucleotide sequence: TGCGCCAGCAGACCGAACCGGACTAGCGGGGGCCTCGACTACGAGCAGTACTTC. Protein: CASRPNRTSGGLDYEQYF.

The chain couples TRBV12-3 or TRBV12-4 to TRBJ1-5, with 10 nucleotides matching TRBD1. The CDR3 runs 15 residues. V shed 6 bases, J shed 4 bases, and the junction held 6 bases outside the gene matches. In DNA form, the CDR3 reads TGTGCCAGCAGCCGGGACAGGGGTACTAATCAGCCCCAGCATTTT. It yields the protein CASSRDRGTNQPQHF.

This clonotype was seen many times. This chain links TRBV28 with TRBJ2-2, with D unclear. The V end lost 8 bases, the J end lost 6 bases, and 16 bases lay between the germline ends. The length of the CDR3 is 14 residues. Looked up from germline, CDR1 is MDHEN and CDR2 is SYDVKM. Written as DNA, the CDR3 is TGTGCCAGCGCTTTGGGTATGGACGCCGGGGAGCTGTTTTTT. As protein: CASALGMDAGELFF.

This clonotype was picked up many times. The rearrangement links TRBV27 to TRBJ2-5; 10 bases map to TRBD2. Germline assignment: CDR1 MNHEY and CDR2 SMNVEV (reference sequence). This CDR3 contains 15 residues. Trimming removed 3 bases from V and 1 base from J; junction bases left unmatched: 2. CDR3 DNA: TGTGCCAGCAGTTTTAAGCGGGAGGGCCAAGAGACCCAGTACTTC. It encodes CASSFKREGQETQYF.

The sample holds many counts of this clonotype. This chain joins TRBV20-1 and TRBJ1-5, with 10 bases matching TRBD1. This CDR3 is 13 amino acids long. J lost 5 bases, V lost 4 bases, and 2 bases had no gene match. Germline loops: CDR1 DFQATT, CDR2 SNEGSKA (reference sequence). For the CDR3, the DNA is TGCAGTGCTATCGGGACAGGGGATCAGCCCCAGCATTTT. This codes for CSAIGTGDQPQHF.

Of note for this clonotype: Germline and junction disagree at one end, which may indicate a read error. The V and J genes are TRBV4-3 and TRBJ1-1; D not resolved. CDR3 length: 15 amino acids. Germline CDR1 reads LGHNA; CDR2 reads YSLEER. The CDR3 DNA reads as TGCGCCAGCAGCCCCGAGTTGACATATTTGGGGAGTGTTGGCTTT. The encoded protein is CASSPELTYLGSVGF.

This clonotype has ten or more counts. The CDR3 region has the DNA TGCAGCGTTTCAAGAGAGTCTGAAGCTTTCTTT. Translation gives CSVSRESEAFF. The V call is TRBV29-1, the J call TRBJ1-1; D ambiguous. Trimming took off 5 bases at V and 6 bases at J, with 10 bases between the two ends. The CDR3 sequence is 11 residues long. Germline assignment: CDR1 SQVTM and CDR2 ANQGSEA. The full variable domain, with the rest looked up from reference TRBV29-1 and TRBJ1-1, is SAVISQKPSRDICQRGTSLTIQCQVDSQVTMMFWYRQQPGQSLTLIATANQGSEATYESGFVIDKFPISRPNLTFSTLTVSNMSPEDSSIYLCSVSRESEAFFGQGTRLTVV.

This sequence joins TRBV12-3 or TRBV12-4 and TRBJ1-1, with a tentative D call TRBD1 (6 bases). Between the trimmed V and J ends, which lost 5 bases and 3 bases, there was a span of 16 bases. CDR3 length: 15 amino acids. CDR3 loop: CASSPGVGGYTEAFF. The CDR3 DNA is TGTGCCAGCAGTCCCGGAGTGGGGGGCTACACTGAAGCTTTCTTT.

This clonotype has ten or more counts. This chain joins TRBV24-1 and TRBJ2-7; maybe TRBD1 (5 bases). V was pared by 6 bases and J by 1 base, with 6 bases between. This CDR3 has 12 amino acids. Per the germline V gene, CDR1 is KGHDR and CDR2 is SFDVKD. The CDR3 loop reads CATSKGSYEQYF. In DNA form, the CDR3 reads TGTGCCACCAGTAAGGGGTCCTACGAGCAGTACTTC.

The sample holds many counts of this clonotype. J is TRBJ2-5 and V is TRBV5-1; D possibly corresponds to TRBD1 (6 bases). V lost 4 bases and J 3 bases, leaving 13 bases between the germline ends. The length of the CDR3 is 14 residues. CDR1 SGHRS and CDR2 YFSETQ come from the germline V gene. The CDR3 region has the DNA TGCGCCAGCAGCGCCTCGGGACATGAAGAGACCCAGTACTTC. Translated, it gives CASSASGHEETQYF.

This clonotype was seen repeatedly, ten times or more. V and J are TRBV6-2 or TRBV6-3 and TRBJ1-1, with 10 bases lining up with TRBD1. CDR3 size: 18 residues. Unmatched junction bases numbered 14, after V lost 2 bases and J lost 5 bases. Per germline, CDR1 MNHEY and CDR2 SVGEGT. CDR3 nucleotide sequence: TGTGCCAGCAGTTACGGGCTATTTCGACAGGGGGCAAGAACTGAAGCTTTCTTT. Translated, it gives CASSYGLFRQGARTEAFF.

This clonotype has ten or more counts. The gene calls are TRBV10-3 and TRBJ2-7; no clear D gene. The V and J ends lost 4 bases and 3 bases respectively, with 10 bases between them. The CDR3 is 13 residues long. CDR1 is ENHRY and CDR2 is SYGVKD in the germline V gene. CDR3 sequence (DNA): TGTGCCATCAGTGGGAGTGATAACTACGAGCAGTACTTC. This translates into CAISGSDNYEQYF.

The chain links TRBV11-2 to TRBJ2-2; 7 bases match TRBD1. The CDR3 is 18 amino acids. Germline loops: CDR1 SGHAT, CDR2 FQNNGV. J gave up 5 bases and V 0 bases, and 12 bases lay outside the gene matches. The CDR3 sequence: CASSLDRLTDRWTGELFF. CDR3 nucleotides: TGTGCCAGCAGCTTAGATCGCTTGACGGACAGGTGGACCGGGGAGCTGTTTTTT.

In its sample, this clonotype was seen once. Lacking the conserved final phenylalanine or tryptophan, this CDR3 likely reflects a read error. The chain links TRBV12-5 to TRBJ1-5, with D hard to call. CDR1 is LGHNT and CDR2 is FRNRAP in the germline V gene. Trimming stripped 4 bases from V and 6 bases from J, with 4 bases between. The CDR3 is 11 residues long. In nucleotides, the CDR3 is TGTGCTAGTGGTTGGGGTCAGCCCCAGCATGTG. Translated, it gives CASGWGQPQHV.

The genes are TRBV7-2 and TRBJ1-5; 9 bases are a match to TRBD1. V dropped 5 bases and J dropped 3; count of bases not matched to a gene: 5. Germline V CDR1 and CDR2: SGHTA, FQGNSA. There are 15 residues in the CDR3. The CDR3 DNA reads as TGTGCCAGCAGCACCACAGGGGGCGACAATCAGCCCCAGCATTTT. This translates into CASSTTGGDNQPQHF. Complete variable domain (other parts from reference TRBV7-2 and TRBJ1-5): GAGVSQSPSNKVTEKGKDVELRCDPISGHTALYWYRQSLGQGLEFLIYFQGNSAPDKSGLPSDRFSAERTGGSVSTLTIQRTQQEDSAVYLCASSTTGGDNQPQHFGDGTRLSIL.

The chain couples TRBV10-3 to TRBJ1-2, with 7 bases fitting TRBD1. The CDR3 has 16 residues. J gave up 0 bases and V 0 bases, and 4 bases lay outside the gene matches. From germline, CDR1 is ENHRY and CDR2 SYGVKD. The CDR3, as DNA: TGTGCCATCAGTGAGTCGGACAGGACTCCTAACTATGGCTACACCTTC. Its translation is CAISESDRTPNYGYTF.

At least ten counts were recorded for this clonotype. This sequence joins TRBV11-2 and TRBJ1-1; D perhaps matches TRBD1 (5 bases). CDR3 length equals 15 residues. Looked up from germline, CDR1 is SGHAT and CDR2 is FQNNGV. Trimming took 4 bases from V and 6 from J, leaving 18 bases between them. The DNA for the CDR3 is TGTGCCAGCAGCTCTCCACCCTCGACACAGGCTGAAGCTTTCTTT. This encodes CASSSPPSTQAEAFF.

This clonotype showed up just a few times. This chain connects TRBV20-1 to TRBJ1-2; TRBD1 agrees at 12 bases. V gave up 5 bases and J gave up 4 bases; unmatched junction bases: 8. CDR3 length equals 15 residues. The germline gives CDR1 DFQATT, CDR2 SNEGSKA (reference sequence). The CDR3, as DNA: TGCAGTGCTCAAGGGGACAGGGGGCTCCCCTATGGCTACACCTTC. Its translation is CSAQGDRGLPYGYTF.

This chain links TRBV18 with TRBJ1-6; D perhaps matches TRBD1 (6 bases). V was trimmed by 5 bases and J by 2 bases, leaving 10 bases between them. Germline CDR1 KGHSH, CDR2 LQKENI. This CDR3 has 15 residues. The CDR3 coding sequence is TGTGCCAGCTCAAGACAGGACGCCTATAATTCACCCCTCCACTTT. This encodes CASSRQDAYNSPLHF.

This clonotype was detected many times. The J gene is TRBJ2-5, the V gene TRBV9, with TRBD1 identical over 9 bases. CDR3 length: 16 residues. After removal of 0 bases from V and 4 bases from J, the junction contained 7 bases not matched to a gene. Looked up from germline, CDR1 is SGDLS and CDR2 is YYNGEE. DNA for the CDR3: TGTGCCAGCAGCGTAGGTTGGAGGACAGGGGCAGAGACCCAGTACTTC. Its translation is CASSVGWRTGAETQYF. Complete variable domain (other parts from reference TRBV9 and TRBJ2-5): DSGVTQTPKHLITATGQRVTLRCSPRSGDLSVYWYQQSLDQGLQFLIQYYNGEERAKGNILERFSAQQFPDLHSELNLSSLELGDSALYFCASSVGWRTGAETQYFGPGTRLLVL.

This clonotype was recorded many times. The CDR3 bases are TGTGCCAGCAGTAAAGCAGGGGGGGGGACTGAAGCTTTCTTT. Residues: CASSKAGGGTEAFF. The chain combines TRBV25-1 with TRBJ1-1; TRBD1 matches 7 bases. The trim removed 5 bases at V and 5 bases at J, leaving 8 bases unmatched. The CDR3 length is 14 residues. CDR1 MGHDK and CDR2 SYGVNS come from the germline V gene.

This clonotype was counted ten times or more. J is TRBJ1-1 and V is TRBV3-1; D is unclear. CDR3 length: 16 residues. CDR1 and CDR2 from the germline V gene are LGHDT and YNNKEL (reference sequence). The V end lost 0 bases, the J end lost 4 bases, and 15 bases lay between the germline ends. CDR3 bases: TGTGCCAGCAGCCAAGATTTCGGAAGGCGGATCACTGAAGCTTTCTTT. Amino acids: CASSQDFGRRITEAFF. The entire variable domain, with the rest obtained from reference TRBV3-1 and TRBJ1-1, is as follows: DTAVSQTPKYLVTQMGNDKSIKCEQNLGHDTMYWYKQDSKKFLKIMFSYNNKELIINETVPNRFSPKSPDKAHLNLHINSLELGDSAVYFCASSQDFGRRITEAFFGQGTRLTVV.

This clonotype was counted at least ten times. This sequence joins TRBV5-1 and TRBJ2-7; TRBD1 matches at 9 bases. The CDR3 loop spans 16 amino acids. CDR1 SGHRS and CDR2 YFSETQ come from the germline V gene. V trimming: 4 bases; J trimming: 3 bases; junction bases outside the gene matches: 11. DNA of the CDR3: TGCGCCAGCAGCCCGGACAGGGGCGTCCCTCTCTACGAGCAGTACTTC. This translates into CASSPDRGVPLYEQYF.

This clonotype occurred many times. The gene calls are TRBV5-1 and TRBJ1-5; D remains ambiguous. Germline values: CDR1 SGHRS, CDR2 YFSETQ. CDR3 length: 13 amino acids. The V and J ends lost 0 bases and 7 bases respectively, with 8 bases between them. The CDR3 DNA reads TGCGCCAGCAGCTTGGGGGCTGACCAGCCCCAGCATTTT. Protein product: CASSLGADQPQHF.

The chain couples TRBV11-2 to TRBJ2-7; D remains ambiguous. Per germline, CDR1 SGHAT and CDR2 FQNNGV. The CDR3 runs 15 residues. V dropped 2 bases and J dropped 4 bases, with 15 bases sitting between them. The CDR3 is CASSLSPRAHYEQYF. CDR3 sequence (DNA): TGTGCCAGCAGCTTAAGTCCCCGGGCCCATTACGAGCAGTACTTC.

The CDR3 here is CASSSQGRSEQYF. CDR3 DNA sequence: TGTGCCAGCAGCTCACAGGGGAGAAGTGAGCAGTACTTC. The chain employs TRBV3-1 and TRBJ2-7, with 7 bases fitting TRBD1. CDR1 is LGHDT and CDR2 is YNNKEL in the germline V gene (reference sequence). Germline trimming cut 5 bases from V and 7 bases from J; bases unmatched to any gene: 8. The CDR3 loop spans 13 amino acids.

About this clonotype: Since a much larger clone is just one base distant, this may be a read error. The chain joins TRBV24-1 to TRBJ2-2; 12 bases match TRBD1. Germline-derived CDR1 and CDR2 are KGHDR and SFDVKD. The CDR3 has 16 residues. CDR3 protein: CATSDPGQGATGELLF. CDR3 bases: TGTGCCACCAGTGACCCGGGACAGGGGGCTACCGGGGAGCTGTTGTTT.

Details on this clonotype: This could be a read error, since a much larger clone is one nucleotide away. This chain links TRBV30 with TRBJ1-5; TRBD1 is a possible D gene (5 bases). Germline V gives CDR1 GTSNPN, CDR2 SVGIG (reference sequence). Trimming stripped 2 bases from V and 5 bases from J, with 13 bases between. The CDR3 covers 14 residues. The DNA for the CDR3 is TGTGCCTGGAGTCACGGGGCCGCCGATCAGCCCCAGCATTTT. It yields the protein CAWSHGAADQPQHF.

This sequence joins TRBV11-2 and TRBJ2-2, with 11 positions matching TRBD2. Unmatched junction bases numbered 8, after V lost 5 bases and J lost 0 bases. CDR3 length: 18 amino acids. Germline-derived CDR1 and CDR2 are SGHAT and FQNNGV. The CDR3 is CASSRRTSGPSNTGELFF. CDR3 in DNA: TGTGCCAGCAGCCGGAGGACTAGCGGGCCCTCGAACACCGGGGAGCTGTTTTTT.

This clonotype was detected ten times or more. The J gene is TRBJ1-2, the V gene TRBV28; unclear D gene. The CDR3 spans 13 residues. CDR1 and CDR2 (germline): MDHEN, SYDVKM. Trimming pared 1 base from V and 4 bases from J, leaving 7 bases between. DNA for the CDR3: TGTGCCAGCAGTTTATCCGGTGGCTATGGCTACACCTTC. Residues: CASSLSGGYGYTF.